This TCR beta chain was recovered during a study of T cell responses to AZD1222 COVID-19 vaccine. Data came from immunoSEQ multiplex PCR; TCRdb stores just in-frame clones and leaves some out. Of about 150,000 clones in the sample, 91% are singletons; the top ten hold about 1.3%. Per the germline V gene, CDR1 is SGHRS and CDR2 is YFSETQ. V shed 1 base, J shed 0 bases, and the junction held 5 bases outside the gene matches. There are 17 residues in the CDR3. The source was peripheral blood, collected on day 0 of AZD1222 vaccination. The sequence derives from an adult in good health. V is TRBV5-1 and J is TRBJ2-2; 8 bases line up with TRBD1. CDR3 loop: CASSLRDRITNTGELFF. The CDR3 DNA is TGCGCCAGCAGCTTGCGGGACAGGATTACGAACACCGGGGAGCTGTTTTTT. Complete variable domain (other parts from reference TRBV5-1 and TRBJ2-2): KAGVTQTPRYLIKTRGQQVTLSCSPISGHRSVSWYQQTPGQGLQFLFEYFSETQRNKGNFPGRFSGRQFSNSRSEMNVSTLELGDSALYLCASSLRDRITNTGELFFGEGSRLTVL.